These T cell receptor beta chains were read from a single sample in a study of yellow fever vaccine responses in identical twins. TCRdb itself ran the RT-PCR reads through MiXCR, one entry per CDR3 protein. The sample yields some 1,200 distinct CDR3 sequences, roughly four fifths seen once. This specimen consisted of T cells from blood (PBMCs), unsorted or a sorted subset (not recorded which), obtained before or after yellow fever vaccination (not recorded which). The source is a female donor who received the yellow fever vaccine. Both conserved end residues are part of each CDR3. D genes are given only for firm matches. Where a row states a size, it is once, few, many or the class of an expanded clone; other rows omit it.

len	abundance	d_gene	v_gene	j_gene	CDR3aa	CDR3nt
16	.	.	TRBV5-1	TRBJ2-4	CASSLDSTTAKNIQYF	TGCGCCAGCAGCTTGGACAGTACCACAGCCAAAAACATTCAGTACTTC
14	.	TRBD1	TRBV20-1	TRBJ1-3	CSATSGRGLVTIYF	TGCAGTGCCACCTCGGGCAGGGGGTTAGTCACCATATATTTT
16	.	TRBD1	TRBV4-3	TRBJ2-1	CASSLRLGQGKNEQFF	TGCGCCAGCAGCCTGCGTTTGGGACAGGGAAAGAATGAGCAGTTCTTC
17	.	.	TRBV10-3	TRBJ1-3	CAISEPGHGSSGNTIYF	TGTGCCATCAGTGAGCCGGGACACGGGAGCTCTGGAAACACCATATATTTT
12	few	TRBD1	TRBV12-3/TRBV12-4	TRBJ1-1	CASSSRTGEAFF	TGTGCCAGCAGTTCCCGGACAGGGGAAGCTTTCTTT
16	.	.	TRBV4-2	TRBJ1-3	CASSPAMEVSGNTIYF	TGTGCCAGCAGCCCGGCCATGGAGGTCTCTGGAAACACCATATATTTT
12	.	.	TRBV4-3	TRBJ1-6	CASSQADSPLHF	TGCGCCAGCAGCCAAGCCGATTCACCCCTCCACTTT
15	.	.	TRBV11-2	TRBJ1-5	CASSLGMAYNQPQHF	TGTGCCAGCAGCTTAGGGATGGCCTACAATCAGCCCCAGCATTTT
15	.	.	TRBV2	TRBJ2-3	CASSEGWTSGDTQYF	TGTGCCAGCAGTGAAGGATGGACTTCCGGAGATACGCAGTATTTT
13	few	.	TRBV6-5	TRBJ1-2	CASSYVPGNGYTF	TGTGCCAGCAGTTACGTCCCAGGGAACGGCTACACCTTC
15	.	.	TRBV9	TRBJ2-3	CASSVVAQSTDTQYF	TGTGCCAGCAGCGTAGTAGCGCAGAGCACAGATACGCAGTATTTT
13	.	.	TRBV7-7	TRBJ1-5	CASSLGRNQPQHF	TGTGCTAGCAGCTTAGGCAGAAATCAGCCCCAGCATTTT
15	few	.	TRBV15	TRBJ2-3	CATHEVVSSTDTQYF	TGTGCCACACATGAGGTTGTATCCAGCACAGATACGCAGTATTTT
15	.	.	TRBV15	TRBJ1-2	CATSRESGGNYGYTF	TGTGCCACCAGCAGAGAAAGCGGCGGAAACTATGGCTACACCTTC
14	.	TRBD2	TRBV6-1	TRBJ2-3	CASSERGSTDTQYF	TGTGCCAGCAGTGAGCGGGGGAGCACAGATACGCAGTATTTT
15	few	.	TRBV10-1	TRBJ1-1	CASRSQTGLNTEAFF	TGCGCCAGCAGATCCCAAACAGGTCTTAACACTGAAGCTTTCTTT
16	.	TRBD2	TRBV10-3	TRBJ2-7	CAISRMSGRPLGEQYF	TGTGCCATCAGTAGAATGAGCGGGAGGCCGCTAGGCGAGCAGTACTTC
14	few	.	TRBV7-6	TRBJ1-1	CASSSPGLGTEAFF	TGTGCCAGCAGCTCTCCGGGGTTAGGCACTGAAGCTTTCTTT
10	once	.	TRBV29-1	TRBJ2-1	CSVGSPEQFF	TGCAGCGTTGGGTCTCCTGAGCAGTTCTTC
16	.	TRBD2	TRBV5-1	TRBJ2-3	CASSFASSGGRDTQYF	TGCGCCAGCAGCTTCGCGTCTAGCGGGGGACGGGATACGCAGTATTTT